The present T cell receptor (beta chain) was sequenced within a study of beta chain features in type 1 diabetes. Purity (above 95%) was reached by all sorted populations. This clone has more than one count but fewer than ten. What it binds is not known. Other DNA sequences in this sample translate to the same CDR3. Expressed TCRB transcripts got sequenced, as all isolated RNA was reverse transcribed. This table comes from immunoSEQ multiplex PCR, and its TCRdb copy is limited to in-frame clones, with some not included. The table includes nearly 350,000 clones, about a tenth detected once. Study-level results: Among all four CD4+ subsets, Type 1 diabetes patients had TCRB CDR3s that were moderately but significantly shorter. In type 1 diabetes patients, VDJ junctions had fewer insertions; deletions at these junctions were more frequent. Any HLA effect on TCRB rearrangement was left unresolved by small sub-analyses.

Germline assignment: CDR1 GTSNPN and CDR2 SVGIG (reference sequence). The V end was cut by 3 bases, the J end by 3 bases, with 4 bases between. The CDR3 is made up of 11 amino acids. This clonotype was sampled from a man younger than 40 with type 1 diabetes. This sequence joins TRBV30 and TRBJ2-3; unclear D gene. Sequenced sample: central memory CD4+ T cells from blood. The chain's CDR3 is CAWSSTDTQYF. DNA of the CDR3: TGTGCCTGGAGCTCAACAGATACGCAGTATTTT.